This TCR beta chain came from a study of beta chain features in type 1 diabetes. Study results and limitations: Patients and controls would be equally affected if PCR favored shorter templates. Significant though moderate, a shortening of TCRB CDR3s appeared in all four CD4+ subsets of Type 1 diabetes patients.

Of note for this clone: Its target is unknown.

Every bit of the isolated RNA underwent reverse transcription, so sequencing read expressed TCRB transcripts. The assay was immunoSEQ multiplex PCR, and TCRdb's table has in-frame clones only and misses some. The table lists roughly 300,000 clones, about 13% of them singletons. A sort by CD45RO/CCR7/CD25/CD127/CD95/CD27 yielded CD4+ naive, central memory, regulatory and stem cell-like memory cells. The sequence came from a man aged 30 to 39 with type 1 diabetes. Material: naive CD4+ T cells from blood.

The CDR3 bases are TGTGCCAGCAGCAAAAGGGGGGGAGGCTACGAGCAGTACTTC. Translated, it gives CASSKRGGGYEQYF. The V gene is TRBV11-2, the J gene TRBJ2-7, with D possibly matching TRBD2 (7 bases). CDR3 length: 14 residues. Germline V gene data show CDR1 as SGHAT and CDR2 as FQNNGV. V lost 5 bases and J 3 bases, leaving 14 bases between the germline ends.